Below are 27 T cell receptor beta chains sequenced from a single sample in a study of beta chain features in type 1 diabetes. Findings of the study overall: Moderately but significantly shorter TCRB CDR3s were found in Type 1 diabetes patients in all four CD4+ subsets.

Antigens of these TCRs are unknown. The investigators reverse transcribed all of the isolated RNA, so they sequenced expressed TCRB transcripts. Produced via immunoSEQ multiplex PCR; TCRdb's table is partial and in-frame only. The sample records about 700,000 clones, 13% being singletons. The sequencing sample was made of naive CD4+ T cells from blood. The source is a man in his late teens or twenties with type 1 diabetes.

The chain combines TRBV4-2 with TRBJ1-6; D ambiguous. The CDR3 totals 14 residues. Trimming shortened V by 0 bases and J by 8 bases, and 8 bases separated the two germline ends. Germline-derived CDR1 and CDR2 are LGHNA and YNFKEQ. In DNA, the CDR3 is TGTGCCAGCAGCCAAGATAGGGCGGATTCACCCCTCCACTTT. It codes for CASSQDRADSPLHF.

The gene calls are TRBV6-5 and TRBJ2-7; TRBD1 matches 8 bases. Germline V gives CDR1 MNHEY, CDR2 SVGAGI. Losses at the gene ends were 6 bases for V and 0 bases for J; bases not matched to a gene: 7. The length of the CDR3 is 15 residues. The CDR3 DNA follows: TGTGCCAGCAGGGCCGACAGGGGAAGCTCCTACGAGCAGTACTTC. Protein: CASRADRGSSYEQYF.

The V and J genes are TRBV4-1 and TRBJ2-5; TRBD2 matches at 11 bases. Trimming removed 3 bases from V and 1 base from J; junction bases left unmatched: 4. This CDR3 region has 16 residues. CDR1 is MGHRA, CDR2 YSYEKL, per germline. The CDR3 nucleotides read TGCGCCAGCAGCCAGCAGCTAGCGGGGGGCCAAGAGACCCAGTACTTC. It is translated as CASSQQLAGGQETQYF.

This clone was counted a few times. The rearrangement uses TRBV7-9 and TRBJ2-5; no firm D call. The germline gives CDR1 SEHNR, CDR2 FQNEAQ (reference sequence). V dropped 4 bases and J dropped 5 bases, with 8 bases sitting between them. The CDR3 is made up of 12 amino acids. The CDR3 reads CASSSSGETQYF. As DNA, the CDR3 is TGTGCCAGCAGCTCCTCCGGGGAGACCCAGTACTTC.

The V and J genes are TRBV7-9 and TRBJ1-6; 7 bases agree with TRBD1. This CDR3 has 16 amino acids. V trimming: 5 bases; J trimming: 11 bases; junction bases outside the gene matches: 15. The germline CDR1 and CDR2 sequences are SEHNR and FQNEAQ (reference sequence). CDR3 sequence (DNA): TGTGCCAGCAGCCCTCCCGGGACAGAGTTTGGGGCACCCCTCCACTTT. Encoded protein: CASSPPGTEFGAPLHF.

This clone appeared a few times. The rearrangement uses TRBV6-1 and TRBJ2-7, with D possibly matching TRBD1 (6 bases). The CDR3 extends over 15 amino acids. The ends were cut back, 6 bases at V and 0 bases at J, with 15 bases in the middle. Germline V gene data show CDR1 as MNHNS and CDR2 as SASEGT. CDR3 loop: CASRKSTGASYEQYF. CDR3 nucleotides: TGTGCCAGCAGGAAATCGACAGGCGCCTCCTACGAGCAGTACTTC.

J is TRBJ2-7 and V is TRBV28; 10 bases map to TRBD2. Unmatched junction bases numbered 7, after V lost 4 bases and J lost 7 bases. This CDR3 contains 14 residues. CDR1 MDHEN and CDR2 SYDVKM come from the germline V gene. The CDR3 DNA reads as TGTGCCAGCAGTTCAGCGGGGGGGCCGAGGGAGCAGTACTTC. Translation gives CASSSAGGPREQYF. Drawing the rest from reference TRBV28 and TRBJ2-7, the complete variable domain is DVKVTQSSRYLVKRTGEKVFLECVQDMDHENMFWYRQDPGLGLRLIYFSYDVKMKEKGDIPEGYSVSREKKERFSLILESASTNQTSMYLCASSSAGGPREQYFGPGTRLTVT.

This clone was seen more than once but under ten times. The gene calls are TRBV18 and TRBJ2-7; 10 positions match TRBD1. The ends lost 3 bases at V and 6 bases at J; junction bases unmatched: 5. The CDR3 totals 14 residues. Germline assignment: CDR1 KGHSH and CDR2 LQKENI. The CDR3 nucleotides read TGTGCCAGCTCACCGGGGACAGGGGCTGCCGAGCAGTACTTC. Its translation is CASSPGTGAAEQYF.

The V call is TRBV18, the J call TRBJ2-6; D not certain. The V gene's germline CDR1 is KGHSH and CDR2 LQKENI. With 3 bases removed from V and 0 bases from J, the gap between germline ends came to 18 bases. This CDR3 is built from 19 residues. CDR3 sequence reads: CASSPKSAGFFSGANVLTF. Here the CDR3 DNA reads TGTGCCAGCTCACCCAAATCGGCTGGGTTTTTCTCTGGGGCCAACGTCCTGACTTTC.

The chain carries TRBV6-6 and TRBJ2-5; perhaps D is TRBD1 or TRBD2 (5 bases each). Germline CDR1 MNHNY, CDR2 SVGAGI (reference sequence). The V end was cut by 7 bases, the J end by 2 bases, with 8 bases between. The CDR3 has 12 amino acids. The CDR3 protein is CASKRGQETQYF. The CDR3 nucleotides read TGTGCCAGCAAGAGGGGTCAAGAGACCCAGTACTTC.

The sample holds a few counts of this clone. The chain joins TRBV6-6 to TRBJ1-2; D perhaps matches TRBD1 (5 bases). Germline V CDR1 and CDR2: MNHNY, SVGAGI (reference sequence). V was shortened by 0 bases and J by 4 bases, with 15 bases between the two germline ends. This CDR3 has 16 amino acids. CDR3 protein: CASSYSGTEGPYGYTF. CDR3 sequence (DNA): TGTGCCAGCAGTTACTCGGGGACGGAGGGACCCTATGGCTACACCTTC.

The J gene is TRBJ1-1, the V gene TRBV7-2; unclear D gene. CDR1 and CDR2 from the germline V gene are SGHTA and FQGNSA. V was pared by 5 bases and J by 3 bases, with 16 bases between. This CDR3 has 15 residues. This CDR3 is CASSLVEGGHTEAFF. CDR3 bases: TGTGCCAGCAGCCTGGTGGAGGGAGGCCACACTGAAGCTTTCTTT.

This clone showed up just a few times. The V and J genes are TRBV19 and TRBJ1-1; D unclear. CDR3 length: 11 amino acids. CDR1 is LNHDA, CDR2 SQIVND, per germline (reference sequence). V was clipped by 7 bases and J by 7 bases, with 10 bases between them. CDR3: CASTEWGEAFF. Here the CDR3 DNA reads TGTGCCAGTACCGAATGGGGTGAAGCTTTCTTT. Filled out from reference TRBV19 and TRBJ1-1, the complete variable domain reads DGGITQSPKYLFRKEGQNVTLSCEQNLNHDAMYWYRQDPGQGLRLIYYSQIVNDFQKGDIAEGYSVSREKKESFPLTVTSAQKNPTAFYLCASTEWGEAFFGQGTRLTVV.

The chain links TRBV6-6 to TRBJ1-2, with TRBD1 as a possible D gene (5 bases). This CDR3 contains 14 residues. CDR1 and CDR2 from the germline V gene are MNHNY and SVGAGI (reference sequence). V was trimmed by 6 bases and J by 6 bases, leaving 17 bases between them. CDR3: CASSDPRGTDGYTF. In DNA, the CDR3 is TGTGCCAGCAGCGATCCTAGGGGCACAGATGGCTACACCTTC.

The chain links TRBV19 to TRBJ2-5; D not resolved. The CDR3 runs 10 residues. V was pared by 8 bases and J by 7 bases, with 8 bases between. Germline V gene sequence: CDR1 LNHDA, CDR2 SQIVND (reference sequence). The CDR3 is CASGWGTQYF. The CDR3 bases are TGTGCCAGTGGATGGGGGACCCAGTACTTC.

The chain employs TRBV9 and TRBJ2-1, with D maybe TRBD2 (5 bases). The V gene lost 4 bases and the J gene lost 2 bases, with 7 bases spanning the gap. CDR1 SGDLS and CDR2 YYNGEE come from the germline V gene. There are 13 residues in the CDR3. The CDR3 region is CASSYGAYNEQFF. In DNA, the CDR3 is TGTGCCAGCAGCTACGGGGCCTACAATGAGCAGTTCTTC.

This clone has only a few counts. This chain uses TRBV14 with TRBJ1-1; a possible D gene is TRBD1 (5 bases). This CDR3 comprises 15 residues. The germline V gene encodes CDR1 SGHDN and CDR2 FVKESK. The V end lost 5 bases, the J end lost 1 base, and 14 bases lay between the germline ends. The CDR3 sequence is CASSTQGAGNTEAFF. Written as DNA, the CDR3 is TGTGCCAGCAGCACCCAGGGTGCCGGGAACACTGAAGCTTTCTTT. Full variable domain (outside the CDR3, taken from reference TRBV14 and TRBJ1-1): EAGVTQFPSHSVIEKGQTVTLRCDPISGHDNLYWYRRVMGKEIKFLLHFVKESKQDESGMPNNRFLAERTGGTYSTLKVQPAELEDSGVYFCASSTQGAGNTEAFFGQGTRLTVV.

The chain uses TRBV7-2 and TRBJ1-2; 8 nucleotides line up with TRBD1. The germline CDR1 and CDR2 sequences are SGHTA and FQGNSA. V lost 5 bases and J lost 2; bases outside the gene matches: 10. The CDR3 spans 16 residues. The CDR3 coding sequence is TGTGCCAGCAGCCCAGGGTCAGGGGGCCAGAACTATGGCTACACCTTC. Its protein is CASSPGSGGQNYGYTF. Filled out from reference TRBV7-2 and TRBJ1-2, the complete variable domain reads GAGVSQSPSNKVTEKGKDVELRCDPISGHTALYWYRQSLGQGLEFLIYFQGNSAPDKSGLPSDRFSAERTGGSVSTLTIQRTQQEDSAVYLCASSPGSGGQNYGYTFGSGTRLTVV.

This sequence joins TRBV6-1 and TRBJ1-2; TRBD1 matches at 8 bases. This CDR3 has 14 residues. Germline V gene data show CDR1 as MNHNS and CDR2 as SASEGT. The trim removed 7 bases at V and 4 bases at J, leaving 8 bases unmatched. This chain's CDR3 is CASTRDRMGYGYTF. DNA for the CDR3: TGTGCCAGCACCCGGGACAGGATGGGCTATGGCTACACCTTC.

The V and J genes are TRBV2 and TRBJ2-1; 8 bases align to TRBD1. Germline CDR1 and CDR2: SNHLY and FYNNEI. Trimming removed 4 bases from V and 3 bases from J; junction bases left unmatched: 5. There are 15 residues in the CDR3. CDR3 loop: CASSGDRGGYNEQFF. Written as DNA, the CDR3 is TGTGCCAGCAGTGGTGACAGGGGAGGCTACAATGAGCAGTTCTTC.

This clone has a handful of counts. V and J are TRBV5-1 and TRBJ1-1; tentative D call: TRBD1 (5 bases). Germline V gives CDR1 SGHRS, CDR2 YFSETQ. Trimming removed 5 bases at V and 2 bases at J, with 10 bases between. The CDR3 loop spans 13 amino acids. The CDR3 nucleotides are TGCGCCAGCAGAACGACAGACAACACTGAAGCTTTCTTT. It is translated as CASRTTDNTEAFF.

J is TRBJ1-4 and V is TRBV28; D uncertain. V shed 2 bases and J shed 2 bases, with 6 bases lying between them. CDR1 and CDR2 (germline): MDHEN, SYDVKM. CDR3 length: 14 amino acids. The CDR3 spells CASSLAGTNEKLFF. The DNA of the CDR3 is TGTGCCAGCAGTTTAGCCGGGACTAATGAAAAACTGTTTTTT.

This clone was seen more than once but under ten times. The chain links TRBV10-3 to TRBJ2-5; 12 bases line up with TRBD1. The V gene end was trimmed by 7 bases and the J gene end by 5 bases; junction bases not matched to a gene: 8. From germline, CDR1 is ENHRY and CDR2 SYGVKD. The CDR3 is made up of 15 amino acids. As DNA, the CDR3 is TGTGCCATCAACCCGGGACAGGGGGCATCTGAGACCCAGTACTTC. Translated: CAINPGQGASETQYF.

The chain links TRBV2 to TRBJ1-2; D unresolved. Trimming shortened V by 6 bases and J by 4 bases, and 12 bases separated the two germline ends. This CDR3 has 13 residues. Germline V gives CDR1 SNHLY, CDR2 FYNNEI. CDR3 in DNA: TGTGCCAGCAGCGAGAGGCTCACCTATGGCTACACCTTC. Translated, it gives CASSERLTYGYTF.

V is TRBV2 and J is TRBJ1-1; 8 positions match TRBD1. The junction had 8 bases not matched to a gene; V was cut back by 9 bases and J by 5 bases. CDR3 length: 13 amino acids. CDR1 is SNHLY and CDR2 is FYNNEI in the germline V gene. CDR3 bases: TGTGCCAGTAAGGACAGGGAGGGGACTGAAGCTTTCTTT. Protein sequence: CASKDREGTEAFF.

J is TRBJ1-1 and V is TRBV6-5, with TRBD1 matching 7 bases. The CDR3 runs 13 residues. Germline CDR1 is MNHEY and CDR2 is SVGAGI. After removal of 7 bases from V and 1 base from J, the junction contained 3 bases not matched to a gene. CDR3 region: CASTQGGNTEAFF. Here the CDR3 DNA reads TGTGCCAGCACCCAGGGGGGGAACACTGAAGCTTTCTTT.

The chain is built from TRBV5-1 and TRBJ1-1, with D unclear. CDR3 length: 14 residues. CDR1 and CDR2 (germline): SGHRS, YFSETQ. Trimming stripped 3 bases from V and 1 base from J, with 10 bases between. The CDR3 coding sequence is TGCGCCAGCAGCTCAAGGCCGGGGAACACTGAAGCTTTCTTT. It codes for CASSSRPGNTEAFF.